The 23 T cell receptor beta chains below come from one sample, sequenced in a study of blood T cell repertoires in COVID-19. Here immunoSEQ multiplex PCR was the method, and the copy in TCRdb shows in-frame clones only, minus some. The data hold over 100,000 clones, with around 82% observed a single time. What was sequenced was peripheral blood. The origin of the receptors is a man aged 55 to 70 with acute or convalescent COVID-19.

The V and J genes are TRBV27 and TRBJ2-7, with 15 bases lining up with TRBD2. In germline, CDR1 is MNHEY, CDR2 SMNVEV (reference sequence). The CDR3 consists of 19 residues. The V gene end was trimmed by 7 bases and the J gene end by 0 bases; junction bases not matched to a gene: 13. CDR3 bases: TGTGCCAGCAAGAGCGCCGGGACTAGCGGGGGGCGGAGCTCCTACGAGCAGTACTTC. It yields the protein CASKSAGTSGGRSSYEQYF.

V gene TRBV29-1 combines with J gene TRBJ2-5; 9 bases map to TRBD1. V dropped 7 bases and J dropped 4; count of bases not matched to a gene: 7. The germline V gene has CDR1 SQVTM and CDR2 ANQGSEA. This CDR3 contains 13 residues. CDR3 protein: CSASTGGIETQYF. In nucleotides, the CDR3 is TGCAGCGCCTCGACAGGGGGAATAGAGACCCAGTACTTC. Full variable domain (outside the CDR3, taken from reference TRBV29-1 and TRBJ2-5): SAVISQKPSRDICQRGTSLTIQCQVDSQVTMMFWYRQQPGQSLTLIATANQGSEATYESGFVIDKFPISRPNLTFSTLTVSNMSPEDSSIYLCSASTGGIETQYFGPGTRLLVL.

V usage is TRBV28 and J usage is TRBJ2-1; 9 bases agree with TRBD2. The CDR3 covers 14 residues. The V gene's germline CDR1 is MDHEN and CDR2 SYDVKM. V trimming: 3 bases; J trimming: 10 bases; junction bases outside the gene matches: 7. For the CDR3, the DNA is TGTGCCAGCAGTTTGGGGCTAGCGGGAAGGGAGCAGTTCTTC. It specifies CASSLGLAGREQFF.

V and J are TRBV18 and TRBJ2-7, with TRBD1 as a possible D gene (6 bases). V shed 5 bases and J shed 6 bases, with 14 bases lying between them. Per the germline V gene, CDR1 is KGHSH and CDR2 is LQKENI. The CDR3 has 13 residues. CDR3 coding DNA: TGTGCCAGCTCAGAACAGGGTTTTCTCGAGCAGTACTTC. Residues: CASSEQGFLEQYF.

The J gene is TRBJ2-7, the V gene TRBV11-3, with D maybe TRBD2 (5 bases). V shed 4 bases and J shed 5 bases, with 12 bases lying between them. This CDR3 spans 13 amino acids. Germline CDR1 is SGHNT and CDR2 is YENEEA. The CDR3 loop reads CASSSSGLNEQYF. As DNA, the CDR3 is TGTGCCAGCAGCTCAAGCGGACTTAACGAGCAGTACTTC. The variable domain in full, completed from reference TRBV11-3 and TRBJ2-7, reads EAGVVQSPRYKIIEKKQPVAFWCNPISGHNTLYWYLQNLGQGPELLIRYENEEAVDDSQLPKDRFSAERLKGVDSTLKIQPAELGDSAVYLCASSSSGLNEQYFGPGTRLTVT.

The chain has TRBV21-1 and TRBJ2-1; the table's D call, TRBD2, has no DNA check behind it. TRBV21-1 is flagged as a pseudogene. The CDR3 spans 20 residues. The CDR3 is CASSKDITELARSAYNEQFF. As DNA, the CDR3 is TGTGCCAGCAGCAAAGATATTACAGAACTAGCGAGGTCAGCCTACAATGAGCAGTTCTTC.

In its sample, this clone was seen once. This chain connects TRBV5-6 to TRBJ1-6; tentative D call: TRBD1 (5 bases). V was clipped by 0 bases and J by 10 bases, with 14 bases between them. The CDR3 covers 15 residues. Germline CDR1 and CDR2: SGHDT and YYEEEE. This CDR3 reads CASSLAWGDRSPLHF. The DNA for the CDR3 is TGTGCCAGCAGCTTGGCCTGGGGGGATCGGTCACCCCTCCACTTT. Based on the CDR3 plus reference TRBV5-6 and TRBJ1-6, the full variable domain is DAGVTQSPTHLIKTRGQQVTLRCSPKSGHDTVSWYQQALGQGPQFIFQYYEEEERQRGNFPDRFSGHQFPNYSSELNVNALLLGDSALYLCASSLAWGDRSPLHFGNGTRLTVT.

The chain combines TRBV7-9 with TRBJ1-1; D is unclear. The CDR3 consists of 12 residues. CDR1 is SEHNR and CDR2 is FQNEAQ in the germline V gene (reference sequence). V was trimmed by 2 bases and J by 6 bases, leaving 7 bases between them. The CDR3 DNA reads TGTGCCAGCAGCTTAACTTTGTCTGAAGCTTTCTTT. It is translated as CASSLTLSEAFF.

This chain connects TRBV19 to TRBJ2-2, with D tentatively TRBD2 (6 bases). CDR3 length: 16 amino acids. CDR1 LNHDA and CDR2 SQIVND come from the germline V gene (reference sequence). Trimming shortened V by 3 bases and J by 6 bases, and 17 bases separated the two germline ends. The CDR3 spells CASSIGGARYAGELFF. The CDR3 DNA is TGTGCCAGTAGTATTGGAGGGGCGCGGTACGCCGGGGAGCTGTTTTTT.

The chain uses TRBV9 and TRBJ1-6; TRBD1 agrees at 9 bases. Germline CDR1 and CDR2: SGDLS and YYNGEE. This CDR3 has 15 amino acids. Trimming cost V 0 bases and J 9 bases; bases outside gene matches: 4. This CDR3 reads CASSVEGTGSSPLHF. CDR3 in DNA: TGTGCCAGCAGCGTAGAAGGGACAGGGAGTTCACCCCTCCACTTT.

This clone has only a few counts. The chain joins TRBV30 to TRBJ1-5; 9 bases align to TRBD1. This CDR3 has 18 amino acids. J lost 2 bases, V lost 0 bases, and 11 bases had no gene match. Germline V CDR1 and CDR2: GTSNPN, SVGIG (reference sequence). CDR3 amino acids: CAWSVLGTGPFGNQPQHF. For the CDR3, the DNA is TGTGCCTGGAGTGTACTGGGGACAGGGCCCTTTGGCAATCAGCCCCAGCATTTT. Together with reference TRBV30 and TRBJ1-5, the CDR3 gives the full variable domain: SQTIHQWPATLVQPVGSPLSLECTVEGTSNPNLYWYRQAAGRGLQLLFYSVGIGQISSEVPQNLSASRPQDRQFILSSKKLLLSDSGFYLCAWSVLGTGPFGNQPQHFGDGTRLSIL.

The chain has TRBV5-6 and TRBJ1-5; D is possibly TRBD1 (5 bases). This CDR3 comprises 14 residues. V lost 0 bases and J lost 5, with 9 bases in between. Germline CDR1 is SGHDT and CDR2 is YYEEEE. CDR3 sequence: CASSLEGPDQPQHF. The CDR3 region has the DNA TGTGCCAGCAGCTTGGAGGGGCCGGATCAGCCCCAGCATTTT. The variable domain in full, completed from reference TRBV5-6 and TRBJ1-5, reads DAGVTQSPTHLIKTRGQQVTLRCSPKSGHDTVSWYQQALGQGPQFIFQYYEEEERQRGNFPDRFSGHQFPNYSSELNVNALLLGDSALYLCASSLEGPDQPQHFGDGTRLSIL.

The chain employs TRBV7-3 and TRBJ1-2; the match to TRBD1 covers 7 bases. After removal of 5 bases from V and 2 bases from J, the junction contained 2 bases not matched to a gene. Germline lookup yields CDR1 SGHTA and CDR2 FQGTGA. The length of the CDR3 is 13 residues. In nucleotides, the CDR3 is TGTGCCAGCAGCCTGGGACAGAACTATGGCTACACCTTC. Protein sequence: CASSLGQNYGYTF.

The V and J genes are TRBV4-2 and TRBJ2-3, with 12 bases that match TRBD2. The V gene's germline CDR1 is LGHNA and CDR2 YNFKEQ. V dropped 0 bases and J dropped 4; count of bases not matched to a gene: 2. This CDR3 spans 16 amino acids. Here the CDR3 reads CASSQEASGGADTQYF. In nucleotides, the CDR3 is TGTGCCAGCAGCCAAGAAGCTAGCGGGGGGGCAGATACGCAGTATTTT.

This chain joins TRBV4-3 and TRBJ1-2; TRBD1 matches 7 bases. J lost 8 bases, V lost 0 bases, and 12 bases had no gene match. The CDR3 has 16 residues. Germline CDR1 is LGHNA and CDR2 is YSLEER. Here the CDR3 DNA reads TGCGCCAGCAGCCAAGAAGGCGAACAGGGGATTTCCGGCTACACCTTC. Its translation: CASSQEGEQGISGYTF.

V and J are TRBV27 and TRBJ1-5; 9 positions agree with TRBD1. V lost 5 bases and J lost 6; bases outside the gene matches: 8. The V gene's germline CDR1 is MNHEY and CDR2 SMNVEV (reference sequence). CDR3 length: 15 residues. In DNA form, the CDR3 reads TGTGCCAGCAGTACAACAGGGGGCACGCGTCAGCCCCAGCATTTT. Translation: CASSTTGGTRQPQHF.

V is TRBV12-3 or TRBV12-4 and J is TRBJ2-7, with D possibly being TRBD1 (6 bases). Deletions cut 1 base from V and 5 bases from J, with 9 bases between. CDR3 size: 13 residues. CDR3 amino acids: CASSLGTVNEQYF. The CDR3 bases are TGTGCCAGCAGTTTAGGGACAGTAAACGAGCAGTACTTC.

V usage is TRBV4-3 and J usage is TRBJ2-7, with D possibly being TRBD1 (6 bases). The ends were cut back, 0 bases at V and 2 bases at J, with 11 bases in the middle. Germline-derived CDR1 and CDR2 are LGHNA and YSLEER. This CDR3 is 15 amino acids long. Written as DNA, the CDR3 is TGCGCCAGCAGCCAAGAAATCAGGGGTCCCTACGAGCAGTACTTC. Encoded protein: CASSQEIRGPYEQYF.

The chain is built from TRBV23-1 and TRBJ2-5; 12 nucleotides agree with TRBD1. TRBV23-1 is annotated as an ORF whose role is uncertain. V shed 4 bases, J shed 1 base, and the junction held 4 bases outside the gene matches. The CDR3 spans 16 residues. This chain's CDR3 is CASSPGQGAGQETQYF. The CDR3 DNA follows: TGCGCCAGCAGTCCGGGACAGGGGGCGGGCCAAGAGACCCAGTACTTC.

The V call is TRBV24-1, the J call TRBJ1-4, with 7 positions matching TRBD1. V trimming: 8 bases; J trimming: 7 bases; junction bases outside the gene matches: 9. CDR1 KGHDR and CDR2 SFDVKD come from the germline V gene. The CDR3 sequence is 14 residues long. CDR3 amino acids: CATKSQGIREKLFF. CDR3 in DNA: TGTGCCACCAAATCACAGGGGATCCGTGAAAAACTGTTTTTT.

J is TRBJ2-3 and V is TRBV3-1 (or the pseudogene TRBV3-2); 10 bases agree with TRBD2. The CDR3 loop spans 18 amino acids. Germline assignment: CDR1 LGHDT and CDR2 YNNKEL (reference sequence). V trimming: 8 bases; J trimming: 1 base; junction bases outside the gene matches: 15. The CDR3 protein is CASLVGSSGSHRTDTQYF. In nucleotides, the CDR3 is TGTGCCAGCCTCGTTGGGTCTAGCGGGAGCCACCGCACAGATACGCAGTATTTT.

The V call is TRBV14, the J call TRBJ1-4, with 7 positions matching TRBD1. The V gene end was trimmed by 4 bases and the J gene end by 4 bases; junction bases not matched to a gene: 9. This CDR3 is built from 16 residues. Germline CDR1 is SGHDN and CDR2 is FVKESK. The chain's CDR3 is CASSLGQAPFNEKLFF. In DNA form, the CDR3 reads TGTGCCAGCAGCCTAGGACAGGCCCCTTTTAATGAAAAACTGTTTTTT.

The genes are TRBV24-1 and TRBJ1-1, with 7 bases that match TRBD1. There are 12 residues in the CDR3. The junction had 1 base not matched to a gene; V was cut back by 4 bases and J by 6 bases. CDR1 KGHDR and CDR2 SFDVKD come from the germline V gene. CDR3 protein: CATSDGTAEAFF. The CDR3 coding sequence is TGTGCCACCAGTGACGGGACAGCTGAAGCTTTCTTT.